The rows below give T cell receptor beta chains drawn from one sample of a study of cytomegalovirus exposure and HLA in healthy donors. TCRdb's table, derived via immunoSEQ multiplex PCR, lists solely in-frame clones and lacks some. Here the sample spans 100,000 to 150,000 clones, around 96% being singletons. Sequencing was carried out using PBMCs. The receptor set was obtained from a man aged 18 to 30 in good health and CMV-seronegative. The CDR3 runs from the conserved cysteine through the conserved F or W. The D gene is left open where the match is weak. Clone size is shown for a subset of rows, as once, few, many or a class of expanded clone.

CDR3 DNA: TGTGCCAGCAGGGACAGTAATCATGTTCAGCCCCAGCATTTT
CDR3 protein: CASRDSNHVQPQHF
clone size: NA
J gene: TRBJ1-5
D gene: NA
V gene: TRBV6-1

CDR3 DNA: TGTGCTAGTGGTTTGCCCTCTTGGACTAGCGGGAGTAGGATCAATGAGCAGTTCTTC
CDR3 protein: CASGLPSWTSGSRINEQFF
clone size: NA
J gene: TRBJ2-1
D gene: TRBD2
V gene: TRBV12-5

CDR3 DNA: TGCGCCAGCAGCATTAGGACTAGCGGGAGACGAGAGACCCAGTACTTC
CDR3 protein: CASSIRTSGRRETQYF
clone size: NA
J gene: TRBJ2-5
D gene: TRBD2
V gene: TRBV5-1

CDR3 DNA: TGTGCCAGCAGCGGACAGGGATACAATGAGCAGTTCTTC
CDR3 protein: CASSGQGYNEQFF
clone size: NA
J gene: TRBJ2-1
D gene: TRBD1
V gene: TRBV9

CDR3 DNA: TGCGCCAGCAGCTTGAGGGGCGAGAAGAGGACTGAAGCTTTCTTT
CDR3 protein: CASSLRGEKRTEAFF
clone size: NA
J gene: TRBJ1-1
D gene: NA
V gene: TRBV5-1

CDR3 DNA: TGTGCCAGCAGTTACTCCGGGACTAGCGGGATGGCTGAGCAGTTCTTC
CDR3 protein: CASSYSGTSGMAEQFF
clone size: NA
J gene: TRBJ2-1
D gene: TRBD2
V gene: TRBV6-5

CDR3 DNA: TGTGCCTGGGAGCCTGGGACAGGCCTCTTCGGGCAGTACTTC
CDR3 protein: CAWEPGTGLFGQYF
clone size: NA
J gene: TRBJ2-7
D gene: TRBD1
V gene: TRBV30

CDR3 DNA: TGTGCCAGCAGCTTGGCCATAGGGCAGGGCCTCAGCACAGATACGCAGTATTTT
CDR3 protein: CASSLAIGQGLSTDTQYF
clone size: NA
J gene: TRBJ2-3
D gene: NA
V gene: TRBV5-6

CDR3 DNA: TGTGCCAGCAGCTTACTGGGTAGCGGGAGTGATGAGCAGTTCTTC
CDR3 protein: CASSLLGSGSDEQFF
clone size: NA
J gene: TRBJ2-1
D gene: TRBD2
V gene: TRBV7-3

CDR3 DNA: TGTGCCAGCAGTGAAATCAAAGGGGCAGGGCATGAAAAACTGTTTTTT
CDR3 protein: CASSEIKGAGHEKLFF
clone size: NA
J gene: TRBJ1-4
D gene: NA
V gene: TRBV6-1

CDR3 DNA: TGTGCCAGCAGCCCCTCGGGGCTAGCGGGAGCCGAGCAGTACTTC
CDR3 protein: CASSPSGLAGAEQYF
clone size: NA
J gene: TRBJ2-7
D gene: TRBD2
V gene: TRBV7-2

CDR3 DNA: TGTGCCTGGAGTGGGACAGGGGGCGCTAGAAATGAGCAGTTCTTC
CDR3 protein: CAWSGTGGARNEQFF
clone size: NA
J gene: TRBJ2-1
D gene: TRBD1
V gene: TRBV30

CDR3 DNA: TGTGCCAGCAGCTTAGCGGGTACAGGGCGACTCTCTGGAAACACCATATATTTT
CDR3 protein: CASSLAGTGRLSGNTIYF
clone size: NA
J gene: TRBJ1-3
D gene: NA
V gene: TRBV7-2

CDR3 DNA: TGTGCCAGTACCCCTTTTGGGGGGGAGAGCACAGATACGCAGTATTTT
CDR3 protein: CASTPFGGESTDTQYF
clone size: NA
J gene: TRBJ2-3
D gene: TRBD2
V gene: TRBV19

CDR3 DNA: TGCGCCAGCAGCTCCGACAGAGACTACGAGCAGTACTTC
CDR3 protein: CASSSDRDYEQYF
clone size: NA
J gene: TRBJ2-7
D gene: NA
V gene: TRBV5-1

CDR3 DNA: TGTGCCAGCAGGGCCATAACCGGGACCCAGGGACATTACAACTATGGCTACACCTTC
CDR3 protein: CASRAITGTQGHYNYGYTF
clone size: NA
J gene: TRBJ1-2
D gene: NA
V gene: TRBV27

CDR3 DNA: TGTGCCAGCCGTTTGGCGGGCGGCGAGACCCAGTACTTC
CDR3 protein: CASRLAGGETQYF
clone size: once
J gene: TRBJ2-5
D gene: NA
V gene: TRBV27

CDR3 DNA: TGCGCCAGCAGCCAAGAACGGGGGGCTTCTGGAAACACCATATATTTT
CDR3 protein: CASSQERGASGNTIYF
clone size: NA
J gene: TRBJ1-3
D gene: NA
V gene: TRBV4-3

CDR3 DNA: TGCAGCGTTGAACAGGGGGCGAACACTGAAGCTTTCTTT
CDR3 protein: CSVEQGANTEAFF
clone size: once
J gene: TRBJ1-1
D gene: TRBD1
V gene: TRBV29-1

CDR3 DNA: TGTGCCAGCAGCTTCGCGACAGGGACGACAGCGAACACCGGGGAGCTGTTTTTT
CDR3 protein: CASSFATGTTANTGELFF
clone size: NA
J gene: TRBJ2-2
D gene: TRBD1
V gene: TRBV7-6

CDR3 DNA: TGTGCCAGCAGCCTCAACCCGACTAGCTACACAGATACGCAGTATTTT
CDR3 protein: CASSLNPTSYTDTQYF
clone size: once
J gene: TRBJ2-3
D gene: TRBD2
V gene: TRBV11-2

CDR3 DNA: TGTGCCACCAGCCGGGATGGCGAGGAGCAGTTCTTC
CDR3 protein: CATSRDGEEQFF
clone size: NA
J gene: TRBJ2-1
D gene: NA
V gene: TRBV15

CDR3 DNA: TGCGCCAGCAGCCTATTGACAGGGACTAGCGGAAACACAGATACGCAGTATTTT
CDR3 protein: CASSLLTGTSGNTDTQYF
clone size: NA
J gene: TRBJ2-3
D gene: TRBD2
V gene: TRBV5-1

CDR3 DNA: TGTGCCAGCGCTCCCCGGACTAGCGTTACCGAGCAGTACTTC
CDR3 protein: CASAPRTSVTEQYF
clone size: NA
J gene: TRBJ2-7
D gene: TRBD2
V gene: TRBV5-8

CDR3 DNA: TGTGCTGCCGGGGACCGGGGGGACGGGCACGAGCAGTACTTC
CDR3 protein: CAAGDRGDGHEQYF
clone size: NA
J gene: TRBJ2-7
D gene: TRBD2
V gene: TRBV30

CDR3 DNA: TGTGCCTGGAGAGGAGGACGGGTACAAGAGACCCAGTACTTC
CDR3 protein: CAWRGGRVQETQYF
clone size: NA
J gene: TRBJ2-5
D gene: NA
V gene: TRBV30

CDR3 DNA: TGTGCCAGCAGCCTAACAGATAGGGGAACTGAAGCTTTCTTT
CDR3 protein: CASSLTDRGTEAFF
clone size: NA
J gene: TRBJ1-1
D gene: NA
V gene: TRBV13

CDR3 DNA: TGTGCCAGCAGTTACAGTAGGAGCACTGAAGCTTTCTTT
CDR3 protein: CASSYSRSTEAFF
clone size: once
J gene: TRBJ1-1
D gene: NA
V gene: TRBV6-5

CDR3 DNA: TGTGCCAGCAGTACCCCCGGGACAGGGGGCAATGAGCAGTTCTTC
CDR3 protein: CASSTPGTGGNEQFF
clone size: NA
J gene: TRBJ2-1
D gene: TRBD1
V gene: TRBV6-5

CDR3 DNA: TGTGCCAGCAGCCCGTCGACTAGCGGGAGGGGATACAATGAGCAGTTCTTC
CDR3 protein: CASSPSTSGRGYNEQFF
clone size: NA
J gene: TRBJ2-1
D gene: TRBD2
V gene: TRBV4-2

CDR3 DNA: TGTGCCAGCAGTGCCCGGGGAGGGTACGAGCAGTACTTC
CDR3 protein: CASSARGGYEQYF
clone size: NA
J gene: TRBJ2-7
D gene: TRBD2
V gene: TRBV6-5

CDR3 DNA: TGTGCCAGCAGACGCCGGGACAGATATACCGGGGAGCTGTTTTTT
CDR3 protein: CASRRRDRYTGELFF
clone size: NA
J gene: TRBJ2-2
D gene: TRBD1
V gene: TRBV6-5

CDR3 DNA: TGTGCCAGCAGTTACTCGACAGGCTCTGGAAACACCATATATTTT
CDR3 protein: CASSYSTGSGNTIYF
clone size: NA
J gene: TRBJ1-3
D gene: NA
V gene: TRBV6-5

CDR3 DNA: TGTGCCAGCAGTTTTAGACAGGGGGATTCCCACACCTTC
CDR3 protein: CASSFRQGDSHTF
clone size: NA
J gene: TRBJ1-2
D gene: TRBD1
V gene: TRBV28

CDR3 DNA: TGTGCCAGCAGCTTAGGGACTAGCGGGAGGGGTGAGCAGTTCTTC
CDR3 protein: CASSLGTSGRGEQFF
clone size: NA
J gene: TRBJ2-1
D gene: TRBD2
V gene: TRBV7-2

CDR3 DNA: TGTGCCAGCAGTTTATGGGGGGGGTTGAATGAGCAGTTCTTC
CDR3 protein: CASSLWGGLNEQFF
clone size: NA
J gene: TRBJ2-1
D gene: TRBD2
V gene: TRBV28

CDR3 DNA: TGCGCCAGCAGCCAAGGGGCGGGGCATACTGAAGCTTTCTTT
CDR3 protein: CASSQGAGHTEAFF
clone size: NA
J gene: TRBJ1-1
D gene: NA
V gene: TRBV4-3

CDR3 DNA: TGTGCCAGCAGCTACCAGACAGGGGGTACAACCTCTGGGGCCAACGTCCTGACTTTC
CDR3 protein: CASSYQTGGTTSGANVLTF
clone size: NA
J gene: TRBJ2-6
D gene: TRBD1
V gene: TRBV4-2

CDR3 DNA: TGTGCCAGCAGCTACGCCCAGGGAGCTAGCGTACCCTACGAGCAGTACTTC
CDR3 protein: CASSYAQGASVPYEQYF
clone size: NA
J gene: TRBJ2-7
D gene: NA
V gene: TRBV5-4

CDR3 DNA: TGTGCCAGCAGTGAAGCCGGGGCGGGAGGGCCAGCCAAAAACATTCAGTACTTC
CDR3 protein: CASSEAGAGGPAKNIQYF
clone size: once
J gene: TRBJ2-4
D gene: TRBD2
V gene: TRBV6-1

CDR3 DNA: TGTGCCAGCAGGGAAGCGGGGGAATACAATGAGCAGTTCTTC
CDR3 protein: CASREAGEYNEQFF
clone size: NA
J gene: TRBJ2-1
D gene: TRBD2
V gene: TRBV28

CDR3 DNA: TGTGCCAGCAGCTTGGGGACTAGCTATACAGATACGCAGTATTTT
CDR3 protein: CASSLGTSYTDTQYF
clone size: NA
J gene: TRBJ2-3
D gene: TRBD2
V gene: TRBV5-4